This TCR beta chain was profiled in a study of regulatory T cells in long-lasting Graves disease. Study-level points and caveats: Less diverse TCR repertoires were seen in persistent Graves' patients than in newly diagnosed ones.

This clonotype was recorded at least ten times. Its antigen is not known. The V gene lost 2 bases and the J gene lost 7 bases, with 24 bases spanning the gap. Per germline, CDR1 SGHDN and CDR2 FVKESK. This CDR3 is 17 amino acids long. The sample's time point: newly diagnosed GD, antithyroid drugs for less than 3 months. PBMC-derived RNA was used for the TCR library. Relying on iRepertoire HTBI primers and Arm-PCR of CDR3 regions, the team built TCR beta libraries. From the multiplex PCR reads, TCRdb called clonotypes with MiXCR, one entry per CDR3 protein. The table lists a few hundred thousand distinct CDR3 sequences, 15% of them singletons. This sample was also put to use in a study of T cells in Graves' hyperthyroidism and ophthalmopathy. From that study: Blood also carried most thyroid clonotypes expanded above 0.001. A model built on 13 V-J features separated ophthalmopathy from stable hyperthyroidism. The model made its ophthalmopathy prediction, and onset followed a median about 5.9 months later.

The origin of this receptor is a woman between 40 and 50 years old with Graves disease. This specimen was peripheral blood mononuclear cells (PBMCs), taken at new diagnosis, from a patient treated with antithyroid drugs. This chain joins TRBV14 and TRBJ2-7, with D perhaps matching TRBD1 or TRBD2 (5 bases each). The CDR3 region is CASSQWMGTTLTGEQYF. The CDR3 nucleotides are TGTGCCAGCAGCCAATGGATGGGGACGACCCTTACGGGGGAGCAGTACTTC.